This is a list of T cell receptor beta chains from one sample in a study of early T cells in non-severe SARS-CoV-2 infection. TCRdb processed the 5' RACE reads anew with MiXCR; each CDR3 protein has one entry. The table records nearly 30,000 distinct CDR3 sequences, about 5.5% of them present only once. The sample was whole blood. The origin of the receptors is an adult who was a healthcare worker with PCR-confirmed SARS-CoV-2 infection or an uninfected control (not recorded which). The CDR3 runs from the conserved cysteine through the conserved F or W. D genes are given only for firm matches. Rows may omit the clone size; those that give it use once, few, many or a size class.

clone_size,v_call,j_call,cdr3_length,d_call,cdr3_aa,cdr3_nt
many,TRBV13,TRBJ1-1,16,TRBD1,CASSSSRRTGNTEAFF,TGTGCCAGCAGCTCCTCCCGGAGGACAGGGAACACTGAAGCTTTCTTT
many,TRBV27,TRBJ1-5,15,-,CASSLHGTRNQPQHF,TGTGCCAGCAGTTTACACGGGACGAGGAATCAGCCCCAGCATTTT
many,TRBV28,TRBJ2-3,17,TRBD1,CASSLPPGQGALDTQYF,TGTGCCAGCAGTTTACCCCCCGGGCAGGGGGCTTTAGATACGCAGTATTTT
few,TRBV20-1,TRBJ2-7,15,TRBD1,CSAKPPGQVVYEQYF,TGCAGTGCTAAGCCCCCGGGACAGGTTGTCTACGAGCAGTACTTC
many,TRBV27,TRBJ2-3,15,-,CASRAGTASTDTQYF,TGTGCCAGCAGGGCCGGGACGGCTAGCACAGATACGCAGTATTTT
-,TRBV3-1,TRBJ1-5,17,-,CASSQESGHYSNQPQHF,TGTGCCAGCAGCCAAGAATCAGGGCATTATAGCAATCAGCCCCAGCATTTT
many,TRBV5-1,TRBJ2-7,15,TRBD1,CASSLGGTGDYEQYF,TGCGCCAGCAGCTTGGGAGGGACAGGAGACTACGAGCAGTACTTC
few,TRBV5-6,TRBJ2-2,15,-,CASSLYGLNTGELFF,TGTGCCAGCAGCTTGTACGGGCTGAACACCGGGGAGCTGTTTTTT
many,TRBV7-2,TRBJ2-7,15,-,CASSQQVIVGYEQYF,TGTGCCAGCAGCCAACAAGTAATAGTCGGCTACGAGCAGTACTTC
many,TRBV12-3/TRBV12-4,TRBJ2-1,13,-,CASTRDANNEQFF,TGTGCCAGCACCAGGGACGCGAACAATGAGCAGTTCTTC
many,TRBV11-2,TRBJ2-7,15,-,CASSLDDGRSYEQYF,TGTGCCAGCAGCTTAGATGATGGCAGATCCTACGAGCAGTACTTC
-,TRBV11-2,TRBJ2-7,14,TRBD1,CASSGGQTSYEQYF,TGTGCCAGCAGCGGGGGACAGACTTCCTACGAGCAGTACTTC
many,TRBV19,TRBJ2-7,16,-,CASSIGGGSRSYEQYF,TGTGCCAGTAGTATAGGAGGGGGATCGAGGTCCTACGAGCAGTACTTC
few,TRBV9,TRBJ2-1,17,TRBD2,CASSVAMWTSGHDEQFF,TGTGCCAGCAGCGTAGCCATGTGGACTAGCGGGCACGATGAGCAGTTCTTC
many,TRBV29-1,TRBJ2-7,14,TRBD1,CSVSLDRHFYEQYF,TGCAGCGTATCTTTGGACAGGCACTTTTACGAGCAGTACTTC
many,TRBV28,TRBJ1-1,16,TRBD1,CASSLSWTGRNTEAFF,TGTGCCAGCAGTTTATCCTGGACAGGCCGGAACACTGAAGCTTTCTTT